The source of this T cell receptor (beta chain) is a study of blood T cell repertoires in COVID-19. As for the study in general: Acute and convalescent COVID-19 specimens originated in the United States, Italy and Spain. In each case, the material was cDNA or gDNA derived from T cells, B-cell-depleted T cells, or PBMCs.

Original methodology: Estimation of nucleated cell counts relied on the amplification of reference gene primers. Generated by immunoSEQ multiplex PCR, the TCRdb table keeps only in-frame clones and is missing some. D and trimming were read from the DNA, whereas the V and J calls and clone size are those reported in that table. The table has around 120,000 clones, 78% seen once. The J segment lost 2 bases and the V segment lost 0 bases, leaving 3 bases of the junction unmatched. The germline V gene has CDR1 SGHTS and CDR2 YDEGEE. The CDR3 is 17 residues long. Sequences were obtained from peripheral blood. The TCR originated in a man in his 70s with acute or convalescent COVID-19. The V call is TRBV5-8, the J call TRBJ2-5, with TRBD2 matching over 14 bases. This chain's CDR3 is CASSLVRTSGGQETQYF. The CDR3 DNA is TGTGCCAGCAGCTTGGTGAGGACTAGCGGGGGGCAAGAGACCCAGTACTTC.